What follows is one TCR beta chain and its context. The antigen remains unidentified. The CDR3 is 16 residues long. Trimming at V came to 5 bases and at J to 1 base, leaving 7 bases not matched to a gene. The germline V gene has CDR1 ENHRY and CDR2 SYGVKD. Cultured CD4+ T-cell DNA underwent Oncomine TCR Beta short-read sequencing. Genomic DNA was isolated from cultured CD4+ T cells. TCRdb called the PCR reads again in MiXCR, with one record for every CDR3 protein. The sample holds 7,500 to 9,500 distinct CDR3 sequences, roughly 60% seen once. Treatment specified: approximately 9-day PBMC culture with coronavirus spike peptide pools or control peptides (ViraFEST assay). Wells contained two million PBMCs each, and these were cultured with 7.5 to 10 IU/ml IL-2 and roughly 10 ug/ml peptide pools. The sample belongs to a study of vaccination and CD4 T cells after COVID-19. Study details: Post-COVID draws followed diagnosis by a median roughly 100 days (range 35 to 161).

The genes are TRBV10-3 and TRBJ1-3, with 8 bases identical to TRBD1. What was sequenced was CD4+ T cells from blood, cultured in vitro. The source of this sequence is a human donor who had recovered from COVID-19. In DNA form, the CDR3 reads TGTGCCATCAGTATGGGACAGGTGGCTTCTGGAAACACCATATATTTT. Its protein is CAISMGQVASGNTIYF.